This T cell receptor (beta chain) was identified during a study of blood T cells in healthy people across ages. Sample donors were healthy Caucasian individuals that came from Russia, aged 6 to 90. The use of a sample-barcoded 5' primer and a J-beta primer mix characterized a second PCR of roughly 7 to 11 cycles. TCRdb used MiXCR to reprocess the 5' RACE reads, holding one entry per CDR3 protein. Counted here are about 640,000 distinct CDR3 sequences, about 53% occurring once; the ten biggest clones make up approximately 40%. Trimming cost V 10 bases and J 4 bases, with 8 bases left between them. The CDR3 consists of 11 residues. Germline CDR1 MNHNY, CDR2 SVGAGI (reference sequence).

Sequencing was done on a sample of blood. This rearrangement joins TRBV6-6 to TRBJ1-5; no definite D call. The receptor was derived from a man in his 60s in good health. The CDR3 nucleotides read TGTGCCACGGTCGAGAATCAGCCCCAGCATTTT. Its translation is CATVENQPQHF.